A selection of T cell receptor beta chains follows, all from one sample in a study of beta chain features in type 1 diabetes. Produced via immunoSEQ multiplex PCR; TCRdb's table is partial and in-frame only. Of around 400,000 clones listed, over 12% were seen once; the top ten hold 0.019%. Sequenced: naive CD4+ T cells from blood. The receptors were gathered from a woman under 30 in good health. Both conserved end residues are part of each CDR3. The order of the fields is clone size, V gene, D gene, J gene, CDR3 protein, CDR3 DNA. D genes are given only for firm matches. Size values are once, few and many counts, or a class for expanded clones, and some rows have none.

few	TRBV5-4	TRBD1	TRBJ1-4	CASSLNRQGMFF	TGTGCCAGCAGCTTGAATCGACAGGGGATGTTTTTT
few	TRBV28	-	TRBJ2-1	CASSLLAGRYEQFF	TGTGCCAGCAGTCTCCTCGCGGGGCGATATGAGCAGTTCTTC
-	TRBV5-5	-	TRBJ2-3	CASGGPSTDTQYF	TGTGCCAGCGGAGGTCCTAGCACAGATACGCAGTATTTT
few	TRBV5-4	TRBD1	TRBJ2-1	CASSFTGGYNEQFF	TGTGCCAGCAGCTTTACAGGGGGCTACAATGAGCAGTTCTTC
-	TRBV19	TRBD2	TRBJ2-5	CASSAGGPHGETQYF	TGTGCCAGTAGTGCGGGAGGACCCCATGGGGAGACCCAGTACTTC
-	TRBV5-1	-	TRBJ2-2	CASSSIGQKGTGELFF	TGCGCCAGCAGCTCCATCGGACAGAAGGGCACCGGGGAGCTGTTTTTT
few	TRBV4-1	-	TRBJ1-5	CASSSGEGGNQPQHF	TGCGCCAGCAGCTCAGGGGAAGGGGGCAATCAGCCCCAGCATTTT
-	TRBV6-1	TRBD1	TRBJ1-2	CASSRDRPTGYTF	TGTGCCAGCAGTCGGGACAGACCAACGGGCTACACCTTC
-	TRBV29-1	-	TRBJ1-3	CSVAPLSGNTIYF	TGCAGCGTTGCCCCGTTATCCGGAAACACCATATATTTT
few	TRBV11-2	-	TRBJ2-7	CASSLRSGTVPEQYF	TGTGCCAGCAGCCTCCGCTCCGGTACAGTCCCCGAGCAGTACTTC
few	TRBV18	-	TRBJ1-1	CASSPPENLNTEAFF	TGTGCCAGCTCACCACCGGAGAACTTGAACACTGAAGCTTTCTTT
-	TRBV30	TRBD1	TRBJ1-5	CAWSDGQGFQPQHF	TGTGCCTGGAGTGACGGACAGGGCTTCCAGCCCCAGCATTTT
-	TRBV4-2	TRBD2	TRBJ2-1	CASRETGTSGTNEQFF	TGTGCCAGCCGCGAAACCGGGACTAGCGGGACGAATGAGCAGTTCTTC
-	TRBV14	-	TRBJ2-3	CASSPWGQGIGSTDTQYF	TGTGCCAGCAGCCCCTGGGGGCAGGGGATCGGCAGCACAGATACGCAGTATTTT
-	TRBV4-3	TRBD2	TRBJ2-1	CASSQESPGGGANEQFF	TGCGCCAGCAGCCAAGAGTCCCCCGGGGGAGGGGCCAATGAGCAGTTCTTC
few	TRBV6-6	-	TRBJ2-7	CASRAPGAYYEQYF	TGTGCCAGCAGAGCCCCGGGAGCCTACTACGAGCAGTACTTC
few	TRBV5-1	-	TRBJ2-5	CASSLMQGQETQYF	TGCGCCAGCAGCTTGATGCAGGGACAAGAGACCCAGTACTTC
few	TRBV28	TRBD1	TRBJ2-1	CASSTGVRGEQFF	TGTGCCAGCAGCACAGGGGTCCGCGGTGAGCAGTTCTTC
-	TRBV5-6	-	TRBJ1-5	CASSERGNGNQPQHF	TGTGCCAGCAGCGAGCGGGGTAATGGCAATCAGCCCCAGCATTTT
-	TRBV29-1	TRBD1	TRBJ1-2	CSVGQGRDYGYTF	TGCAGCGTAGGACAGGGGAGGGACTATGGCTACACCTTC
-	TRBV2	-	TRBJ2-2	CASQSGANTGELFF	TGTGCCAGCCAATCCGGAGCAAACACCGGGGAGCTGTTTTTT
-	TRBV5-1	TRBD2	TRBJ2-1	CASRRLAGVVGANEQFF	TGCGCCAGCAGGAGACTAGCGGGGGTGGTTGGGGCCAATGAGCAGTTCTTC
few	TRBV5-1	-	TRBJ2-7	CASSYQTSGAEQYF	TGCGCCAGCAGCTATCAAACCTCAGGGGCCGAGCAGTACTTC
-	TRBV30	-	TRBJ1-5	CAWSVLYSNQPQHF	TGTGCCTGGAGTGTTCTGTATAGCAATCAGCCCCAGCATTTT
-	TRBV7-9	TRBD2	TRBJ2-7	CASSLPSGAYEQYF	TGTGCCAGCAGCCTCCCTAGCGGGGCCTACGAGCAGTACTTC
few	TRBV7-2	-	TRBJ1-1	CASSLVPGMNTEAFF	TGTGCCAGCAGCTTAGTTCCAGGGATGAACACTGAAGCTTTCTTT
-	TRBV30	TRBD2	TRBJ2-5	CAWSVGGNRWGAQYF	TGTGCCTGGAGTGTCGGGGGGAACCGATGGGGGGCCCAGTACTTC
-	TRBV27	TRBD1	TRBJ2-7	CASSLRTGPLYEQYF	TGTGCCAGCAGTTTACGGACAGGCCCTCTCTACGAGCAGTACTTC
-	TRBV28	TRBD1	TRBJ2-2	CASSRQGGDGELFF	TGTGCCAGCAGCCGACAGGGGGGAGACGGGGAGCTGTTTTTT
-	TRBV13	TRBD1	TRBJ1-1	CASSRTGTGGYAFF	TGTGCCAGCAGCCGGACCGGGACAGGAGGGTACGCTTTCTTT
-	TRBV7-2	TRBD1	TRBJ2-5	CASSLPDRAFQETQYF	TGTGCCAGCAGCCTTCCCGACAGGGCGTTCCAAGAGACCCAGTACTTC
few	TRBV28	TRBD1	TRBJ2-5	CASSSGQQETQYF	TGTGCCAGCAGTTCGGGACAGCAAGAGACCCAGTACTTC
few	TRBV4-2	-	TRBJ2-7	CASSQSVLEWYEQYF	TGTGCCAGCAGCCAAAGCGTCCTAGAGTGGTACGAGCAGTACTTC
few	TRBV7-2	TRBD2	TRBJ2-3	CASSLAGGRTDTQYF	TGTGCCAGCAGCTTAGCGGGAGGGCGCACAGATACGCAGTATTTT
once	TRBV27	TRBD2	TRBJ2-7	CASSSLSGRTYEQYF	TGTGCCAGCAGTTCACTTAGCGGGAGGACATACGAGCAGTACTTC
-	TRBV5-1	TRBD2	TRBJ2-1	CASSPEAGAPYNEQFF	TGCGCCAGCAGCCCCGAAGCGGGAGCGCCCTACAATGAGCAGTTCTTC
-	TRBV10-3	-	TRBJ2-3	CAIRADRTITDTQYF	TGTGCCATCAGAGCGGACCGGACGATCACAGATACGCAGTATTTT
few	TRBV12-1	-	TRBJ1-4	CASKSGYLFF	TGTGCCAGCAAGTCCGGGTACCTGTTTTTT
few	TRBV19	TRBD2	TRBJ2-5	CASGGLAGRETQYF	TGTGCCAGTGGGGGTCTAGCGGGAAGAGAGACCCAGTACTTC
-	TRBV19	TRBD1	TRBJ2-1	CASSPSRTGYPNEQFF	TGTGCCAGTAGCCCTTCTCGGACAGGGTATCCTAATGAGCAGTTCTTC
-	TRBV20-1	-	TRBJ1-1	CSASGGVAFF	TGCAGTGCTAGTGGCGGGGTTGCTTTCTTT